This section outlines one T cell receptor (beta chain) sequence together with its context. There are a few counts of this clonotype. It has no known antigen specificity. Base qualities are not provided; no much larger clone lies one nucleotide away. Inclusive of the bounding cysteine and phenylalanine, the CDR3 is 15 residues long. The sequence is cut down to CDR3 DNA, 45 bases in frame from base 1. From a lookup of the germline V gene, CDR1 and CDR2 are SGHRS and YFSETQ. Trimmed from V: 5 bases; trimmed from J: 0 bases; junction bases lacking a gene match: 5. Ficoll-Paque density gradient centrifugation was used to isolate PBMCs. The source of the sample is a study of T-cell memory formation after mild COVID-19 (dated by TCRdb to the early 2020s). With regard to the full study: TCR sequence clusters from the two donors were largely donor specific. In a couple of donors, T-cell clones that expanded and contracted after mild COVID-19 were followed by sequencing TCRalpha and TCRbeta repertoires longitudinally. The cohort comprised two young, previously healthy adult volunteers, one female and one male. The paper's findings and limits, for the study overall: Contracting CD4+ clones appeared mostly in the CM and EM memory subsets, whereas CD8+ clones were enriched in EMRA. Balanced CD4/CD8 phenotypes were observed for clones contracting from day 15 to 85, whereas a bias towards CD4+ was observed for a second wave of clones expanding from day 15 to 37. Only a couple of mild cases were covered by the study, and larger cohorts that include severe cases with pre-infection samples were considered necessary. Some responding clones were found in pre-infection memory, which suggests that pre-existing cross-reactive memory T cells took part in the SARS-CoV-2 response. SARS-CoV-2 specificity of the second-wave clones peaking on day 37 was not confirmed.

TCRdb lists the instrument as Illumina NovaSeq 6000. Using 5'RACE with constant-segment primers, TCRalpha and TCRbeta cDNA libraries were constructed, with sample barcodes and unique molecular identifiers added in the process. Trizol reagent was used to extract RNA from every sample. Amplification of the libraries took two PCR steps, and the second step added a second sample barcode plus Illumina TruSeq adapters. The libraries were sequenced on an Illumina NovaSeq using 2 x 150 bp paired-end reads. The original pipeline was this. Demultiplexing of reads and collapsing into UMI-guided consensus sequences were performed with migec v1.2.7. Using mixcr v2.1.11, UMI consensuses were aligned to TRA and TRB V and J templates and then assembled into clonotypes. A clonotype was counted as expanded or contracted only when both edgeR and NoisET called the clonotype significant, with the noise models trained on biological replicates. For edgeR calls, a false discovery rate-adjusted p below 0.01 and a log2 fold-change threshold of 1 were applied. As an exploratory analysis of dynamics, max-normalized trajectories of the 1000 most abundant clonotypes were examined with PCA combined with hierarchical clustering. The CD4 or CD8 phenotype of responding clones was assigned using the separately sequenced CD4+ and CD8+ repertoires. TCRdb ran its own pipeline on the public reads, namely fastp trimming at Q25 and MiXCR clone calling, and kept in-frame beta chains. Each entry merges the rows of one CDR3 protein and shows their most common DNA and genes. TCRdb, not the authors, supplied the V and J calls. Recorded for this sample are hundreds of thousands of distinct CDR3 sequences; just under 20% of them occurred a single time. Around 21% of the sample comes from the top ten.

What was sequenced was PBMCs or a T cell subset sorted from them (not recorded which). The receptor was isolated from a man younger than 35 who had mild COVID-19 (a few samples of this study predate the infection). The sample titles of this study are shuffled in the database, so cell type and time point are left out; the donor was told from shared clones. The rearranged segments are TRBV5-1 and TRBJ2-3; TRBD2 fits 8 bases in the junction. The nucleotide sequence is TGCGCCAGCAGTTCGCGGGGGGAGAGCACAGATACGCAGTATTTT. It translates as CASSSRGESTDTQYF.